These T cell receptor beta chains were read from a single sample in a study of radiotherapy plus CTLA-4 blockade in lung cancer. Produced via immunoSEQ multiplex PCR; TCRdb's table is partial and in-frame only. The data hold under 95,000 clones, with 60% to 85% observed a single time. Sample: peripheral blood, taken from a patient treated with radiotherapy plus ipilimumab. These receptors were obtained from a human donor with non-small cell lung cancer whose response to radiotherapy plus ipilimumab could not be evaluated. Some clones in this sample may be carry-over from other donors' samples. Both conserved end residues are part of each CDR3.

TRBV2 | CASRTEGGTEAFF
TRBV29-1 | CSGRDGDYNEQFF
TRBV11-3 | CASTLNLRGPLHF
TRBV5-1 | CASSLRTGGLSEQYF
TRBV10-2 | CASSPGIAGVPSYNEQFF
TRBV4-1 | CASSQVARVGQPQHF
TRBV28 | CASSWGQLNQPQHF
TRBV5-1 | CASRLLIGGNTGELFF
TRBV15 | CATSRVGQDNSPLHF
TRBV30 | CAWTRGQANTEAFF
TRBV14 | CASSQRITSRAGEQYF
TRBV29-1 | CSCWWRSYNEQFF
TRBV7-9 | CASSLVGALRETQYF
TRBV4-1 | CASSQRLGGAAQETQYF
TRBV18 | CASSSLTGSRETQYF
TRBV11-2 | CASSLTGGGYTEAFF
TRBV7-3 | CASSPAGTGWDEQFF
TRBV28 | CASSFGQRNSPLHF
TRBV28 | CASRQPQGANEKLFF
TRBV28 | CASSLRTPNYGYTF
TRBV27 | CASRLGQLPGELFF
TRBV28 | CASKEGANIGELFF
TRBV9 | CASSQGHLNTEAFF
TRBV5-1 | CASRYRGHTDTQYF
TRBV5-1 | CASSLRGATYNEQFF
TRBV7-6 | CASSLEGGKGYEQYF
TRBV5-1 | CASSLAQYTGELFF
TRBV29-1 | CSVGNSYEQYF
TRBV7-9 | CASSGTLVSGYTF
TRBV19 | CASSGLAGGTGELFF
TRBV27 | CASSLGRGQGSEKLFF
TRBV7-2 | CASSPRTGGNQPQHF
TRBV19 | CASRFRGDHTGELFF
TRBV5-1 | CASSLGGLVGGEQYF
TRBV30 | CAWSGVIPDTQYF
TRBV2 | CASREVSRNQPQHF
TRBV13 | CASRTWGVAYNEQFF
TRBV11-2 | CASSFLPAGEGETQYF
TRBV7-7 | CASSNSGPPGTQYF
TRBV6-4 | CASSEQGYGYTF
TRBV5-1 | CASSLVLAGETQYF
TRBV30 | CAWSVLARRVVF
TRBV5-5 | CASSSGQGAYEQYF
TRBV2 | CASSERMGNQPQHF
TRBV6-1 | CASNPGVSYGYTF
TRBV28 | CASSFERGTTAYEQYF
TRBV6-5 | CASQGRAHGYTF
TRBV27 | CASSPGGWTGAETQYF
TRBV7-9 | CASSLGSSGGPNTGELFF
TRBV5-5 | CASSSGVHEQYF
TRBV5-8 | CASSIQGAFNYGYTF